This T cell receptor (beta chain) originates from a study of cytomegalovirus exposure and HLA in healthy donors. Primers included in the PCR were 60 Vbeta and 13 Jbeta primers. Profiling relied on immunoSEQ multiplex PCR, and the TCRdb table lists in-frame clones only, not all of them. The table has around 110,000 clones, around 71% seen once. V was trimmed by 2 bases and J by 5 bases, leaving 13 bases between them. This CDR3 is 15 amino acids long. Germline CDR1 is SGHRS and CDR2 is YFSETQ. The TCR was taken from a boy younger than 18 in good health and CMV-seronegative. The chain uses TRBV5-1 and TRBJ2-2, with a possible D match to TRBD2 (7 bases). Sequencing was carried out using PBMCs. The CDR3 DNA follows: TGCGCCAGCAGCTTCGGGGGGCCTGGGACCGGGGAGCTGTTTTTT. This sequence encodes CASSFGGPGTGELFF.